These 22 T cell receptor beta chains were all obtained from the same sample, sequenced in a study of CD8 T cells in Susac syndrome. Random hexamers were used to reverse transcribe 0.5 to 1 ug of RNA. TCRdb reanalysed the immunoSEQ multiplex PCR reads using MiXCR and keeps one entry per CDR3 protein. The sample holds under 200,000 distinct CDR3 sequences, approximately 94% seen once. Sequences were obtained from CD4+ T cells from PBMCs. The receptors originated from a human donor with Susac syndrome.

The V call is TRBV30, the J call TRBJ1-3, with D possibly being TRBD1 (5 bases). Germline CDR1 is GTSNPN and CDR2 is SVGIG (reference sequence). This CDR3 has 15 amino acids. V lost 3 bases and J lost 3, with 15 bases in between. As DNA, the CDR3 is TGTGCCTGGAGCCTAGGGACTGCCGGTGGAAACACCATATATTTT. Translated, it gives CAWSLGTAGGNTIYF.

This clonotype showed up just once. The chain carries TRBV20-1 and TRBJ2-5; no definite D call. The germline V gene has CDR1 DFQATT and CDR2 SNEGSKA (reference sequence). This CDR3 has 13 residues. V lost 6 bases and J 5 bases, leaving 16 bases between the germline ends. DNA for the CDR3: TGCAGTGCCGTACCTTCGGGTAGCGAGACCCAGTACTTC. Its translation: CSAVPSGSETQYF.

The chain is built from TRBV4-3 and TRBJ2-1, with 11 bases matching TRBD2. V lost 3 bases and J lost 15; bases outside the gene matches: 13. The CDR3 length is 15 residues. The germline V gene encodes CDR1 LGHNA and CDR2 YSLEER. This CDR3 reads CASSQGRLAGGDVFF. In DNA form, the CDR3 reads TGCGCCAGCAGCCAGGGCCGGCTAGCGGGGGGAGATGTGTTCTTC.

The chain employs TRBV27 and TRBJ1-4; D is possibly TRBD1 (5 bases). The CDR3 is 14 residues long. Germline V gives CDR1 MNHEY, CDR2 SMNVEV (reference sequence). The V and J ends lost 3 bases and 8 bases respectively, with 13 bases between them. The CDR3 bases are TGTGCCAGCAGTTTTCGGCAGGGTAGGGAAAAACTGTTTTTT. Protein sequence: CASSFRQGREKLFF. Combining the CDR3 with reference TRBV27 and TRBJ1-4 gives the whole variable domain EAQVTQNPRYLITVTGKKLTVTCSQNMNHEYMSWYRQDPGLGLRQIYYSMNVEVTDKGDVPEGYKVSRKEKRNFPLILESPSPNQTSLYFCASSFRQGREKLFFGSGTQLSVL.

The chain couples TRBV20-1 to TRBJ2-7; D remains ambiguous. The CDR3 runs to 12 residues. V lost 5 bases to trimming and J lost 2 bases, with 10 bases between them. Looked up from germline, CDR1 is DFQATT and CDR2 is SNEGSKA (reference sequence). The CDR3 spells CSAGRVAYEQYF. The CDR3 DNA reads as TGCAGTGCTGGTCGGGTGGCCTACGAGCAGTACTTC.

The CDR3 loop is CASNRLAPPSYNEQFF. The CDR3 DNA sequence: TGCGCCAGCAACCGACTAGCGCCTCCCTCCTACAATGAGCAGTTCTTC. The chain couples TRBV5-1 to TRBJ2-1; 8 bases agree with TRBD2. This CDR3 is 16 amino acids long. Germline values: CDR1 SGHRS, CDR2 YFSETQ. The trim removed 6 bases at V and 0 bases at J, leaving 8 bases unmatched.

This clonotype was seen only once. This chain uses TRBV7-8 with TRBJ1-3; 7 positions match TRBD1. The CDR3 covers 18 residues. The V gene end was trimmed by 3 bases and the J gene end by 0 bases; junction bases not matched to a gene: 11. CDR1 and CDR2 (germline): SGHVS, FQNEAQ. DNA of the CDR3: TGTGCCAGCAGCTTCGAACGGACAGGTTTCGTCTCTGGAAACACCATATATTTT. Encoded protein: CASSFERTGFVSGNTIYF.

This chain links TRBV9 with TRBJ1-5; a weak D match, TRBD1 (5 bases). CDR1 and CDR2 (germline): SGDLS, YYNGEE. Trimming stripped 3 bases from V and 11 bases from J, with 21 bases between. The CDR3 sequence is 15 residues long. This CDR3 reads CASSAAGTFGEAQHF. In DNA, the CDR3 is TGTGCCAGCAGCGCAGCTGGGACGTTTGGAGAAGCCCAGCATTTT.

The V and J genes are TRBV30 and TRBJ1-5, with 7 bases identical to TRBD1. Trimming removed 1 base from V and 6 bases from J; junction bases left unmatched: 3. CDR1 and CDR2 from the germline V gene are GTSNPN and SVGIG (reference sequence). The length of the CDR3 is 13 residues. CDR3 region: CAWSADRVQPQHF. The CDR3 nucleotides are TGTGCCTGGAGTGCTGACAGGGTTCAGCCCCAGCATTTT.

This sequence joins TRBV3-1 and TRBJ2-7, with D tentatively TRBD2 (6 bases). The CDR3 is 12 amino acids. V lost 5 bases, J lost 4 bases, and 9 bases lay in between. Germline CDR1 and CDR2: LGHDT and YNNKEL (reference sequence). The CDR3 sequence is CASSALAYEQYF. The CDR3 region has the DNA TGTGCCAGCAGCGCACTAGCTTACGAGCAGTACTTC.

In nucleotides, the CDR3 is TGTGCCAGCAGTCCCCTGAACCTTGGCAGCAATGAGCAGTTCTTC. Amino acid sequence: CASSPLNLGSNEQFF. The rearrangement joins TRBV6-2 or TRBV6-3 to TRBJ2-1; D uncertain. In germline, CDR1 is MNHEY, CDR2 SVGEGT. V was shortened by 5 bases and J by 6 bases, with 17 bases between the two germline ends. The CDR3 extends over 15 amino acids.

This sequence joins TRBV19 and TRBJ2-2, with 7 bases matching TRBD1. The CDR3 length is 13 residues. The junction had 4 bases not matched to a gene; V was cut back by 4 bases and J by 8 bases. Looked up from germline, CDR1 is LNHDA and CDR2 is SQIVND (reference sequence). The CDR3 region has the DNA TGTGCCAGTAGTACCCCACAGGGGGGGGAGCTGTTTTTT. This codes for CASSTPQGGELFF.

The chain recombines TRBV7-9 with TRBJ2-1; TRBD2 aligns across 16 bases. The germline gives CDR1 SEHNR, CDR2 FQNEAQ (reference sequence). The CDR3 is made up of 14 amino acids. With 6 bases clipped from V and 16 bases from J, the junction kept 9 bases outside the gene matches. The CDR3 DNA sequence: TGTGCCAGCAGTCCCGGGACTAGCGGGGGGGCGAGATTCTTC. Its protein product is CASSPGTSGGARFF.

The gene calls are TRBV29-1 and TRBJ1-5, with 7 bases identical to TRBD1. V gave up 3 bases and J gave up 6 bases; unmatched junction bases: 5. The CDR3 covers 13 residues. Germline CDR1 and CDR2: SQVTM and ANQGSEA. The CDR3 DNA sequence: TGCAGCGTTGAGGGGCAGGGGGGTCAGCCCCAGCATTTT. Translating it yields CSVEGQGGQPQHF.

V is TRBV20-1 and J is TRBJ2-3; D may be TRBD1 (5 bases). Germline V lookup: CDR1 DFQATT, CDR2 SNEGSKA (reference sequence). The CDR3 consists of 18 residues. V was clipped by 2 bases and J by 2 bases, with 23 bases between them. CDR3: CSARPLGREGVLTDTQYF. Here the CDR3 DNA reads TGCAGTGCTAGACCACTTGGGCGTGAAGGGGTACTCACAGATACGCAGTATTTT.

The CDR3 loop is CAWKIQDSRNTGELFF. Here the CDR3 DNA reads TGTGCCTGGAAAATTCAGGACAGCCGTAACACCGGGGAGCTGTTTTTT. The chain is built from TRBV30 and TRBJ2-2, with D perhaps TRBD1 (6 bases). V gave up 4 bases and J gave up 2 bases, with 17 bases separating them. The CDR3 spans 16 residues. CDR1 and CDR2 from the germline V gene are GTSNPN and SVGIG (reference sequence).

The chain uses TRBV30 and TRBJ1-1, with 11 nucleotides matching TRBD1. CDR1 is GTSNPN, CDR2 SVGIG, per germline (reference sequence). The ends lost 4 bases at V and 5 bases at J; junction bases unmatched: 9. CDR3 length: 15 amino acids. The CDR3: CAWIRSGTGGTEAFF. CDR3 bases: TGTGCCTGGATCCGATCCGGGACAGGGGGTACTGAAGCTTTCTTT. The variable domain in full, completed from reference TRBV30 and TRBJ1-1, reads SQTIHQWPATLVQPVGSPLSLECTVEGTSNPNLYWYRQAAGRGLQLLFYSVGIGQISSEVPQNLSASRPQDRQFILSSKKLLLSDSGFYLCAWIRSGTGGTEAFFGQGTRLTVV.

The chain is built from TRBV3-1 and TRBJ2-2; tentative D call: TRBD1 (6 bases). V was cut by 1 base and J by 4 bases, with 16 bases left in between. CDR3 size: 17 residues. The germline gives CDR1 LGHDT, CDR2 YNNKEL (reference sequence). CDR3 bases: TGTGCCAGCAGCCAAGGCCTGACAGGTGCGGGCACCGGGGAGCTGTTTTTT. Translating gives CASSQGLTGAGTGELFF. Drawing the rest from reference TRBV3-1 and TRBJ2-2, the complete variable domain is DTAVSQTPKYLVTQMGNDKSIKCEQNLGHDTMYWYKQDSKKFLKIMFSYNNKELIINETVPNRFSPKSPDKAHLNLHINSLELGDSAVYFCASSQGLTGAGTGELFFGEGSRLTVL.

The chain recombines TRBV30 with TRBJ2-7, with D perhaps TRBD1 (6 bases). The CDR3 spans 14 residues. The V gene's germline CDR1 is GTSNPN and CDR2 SVGIG (reference sequence). V shed 3 bases and J shed 5 bases, with 17 bases lying between them. CDR3 in amino acids: CAWRGDQGHHEQYF. The DNA for the CDR3 is TGTGCCTGGAGGGGCGACCAGGGGCACCACGAGCAGTACTTC. Using reference TRBV30 and TRBJ2-7 for the parts outside the CDR3, the full variable domain is SQTIHQWPATLVQPVGSPLSLECTVEGTSNPNLYWYRQAAGRGLQLLFYSVGIGQISSEVPQNLSASRPQDRQFILSSKKLLLSDSGFYLCAWRGDQGHHEQYFGPGTRLTVT.

The chain couples TRBV4-2 to TRBJ2-1, with a possible D match to TRBD2 (6 bases). V lost 0 bases and J 6 bases, leaving 9 bases between the germline ends. The CDR3 is 14 residues long. Germline V gene lookup returns CDR1 LGHNA and CDR2 YNFKEQ. CDR3 sequence (DNA): TGTGCCAGCAGCCAAGATCGGAGGGGCAATGAGCAGTTCTTC. Its translation: CASSQDRRGNEQFF.

The chain combines TRBV7-6 with TRBJ1-6; 7 bases are a match to TRBD1. Germline V gene lookup returns CDR1 SGHVS and CDR2 FNYEAQ. The CDR3 covers 13 residues. V gave up 5 bases and J gave up 8 bases; unmatched junction bases: 3. CDR3 amino acids: CASSPGGDSPLHF. The CDR3 DNA reads TGTGCCAGCAGCCCAGGGGGGGATTCACCCCTCCACTTT.

This clonotype was seen just once. The chain is built from TRBV5-6 and TRBJ2-3; TRBD1 might be the D (5 bases). The V gene's germline CDR1 is SGHDT and CDR2 YYEEEE. The CDR3 runs to 14 residues. Between the trimmed V and J ends, which lost 4 bases and 4 bases, there was a span of 13 bases. The DNA of the CDR3 is TGTGCCAGCAGCCCAGGGCCCGCCGCAGATACGCAGTATTTT. This translates into CASSPGPAADTQYF.